This is a list of T cell receptor beta chains from one sample in a study of PD-L1 blockade in urothelial cancer. Clones were read by immunoSEQ multiplex PCR, and TCRdb kept only the in-frame ones, dropping some. The sample carries about 56,000 clones, around 84% recorded once. Sequenced material: PBMCs, taken around atezolizumab (anti-PD-L1) treatment. These receptors were obtained from a man aged 50-60 years with urothelial cancer. CDR3s include the opening cysteine and the closing phenylalanine or tryptophan. The order of the fields is V gene, clone size, D gene, CDR3 protein. The D gene is left open where the match is weak. Size values are once, few and many counts, or a class for expanded clones, and some rows have none.

v_call: TRBV28; clone_size: .; d_call: TRBD1; cdr3_aa: CASRLTGGYEQYF
v_call: TRBV25-1; clone_size: .; d_call: TRBD1; cdr3_aa: CASSARDRVPYGYTF
v_call: TRBV5-6; clone_size: .; d_call: .; cdr3_aa: CASSPLYSYEQYF
v_call: TRBV19; clone_size: .; d_call: TRBD2; cdr3_aa: CASSKRLAGYNEQFF
v_call: TRBV7-3; clone_size: .; d_call: .; cdr3_aa: CASSPGRTTEAFF
v_call: TRBV5-4; clone_size: .; d_call: TRBD1; cdr3_aa: CASSLFGTGSTEAFF
v_call: TRBV9; clone_size: .; d_call: .; cdr3_aa: CASSVQGSAHNEQFF
v_call: TRBV11-2; clone_size: .; d_call: TRBD1; cdr3_aa: CASSTGGRAQGYGYTF
v_call: TRBV29-1; clone_size: .; d_call: TRBD2; cdr3_aa: CSVERTSGETQYF
v_call: TRBV21-1; clone_size: .; d_call: .; cdr3_aa: CAQQWGDEQFF
v_call: TRBV7-9; clone_size: .; d_call: TRBD1; cdr3_aa: CASSLSGTGFNEQYF
v_call: TRBV11-2; clone_size: few; d_call: .; cdr3_aa: CASSLVNNYGYTF
v_call: TRBV27; clone_size: .; d_call: TRBD1; cdr3_aa: CASSLTGSRLYF
v_call: TRBV5-6; clone_size: .; d_call: .; cdr3_aa: CASSLVLGGETQYF
v_call: TRBV5-1; clone_size: .; d_call: TRBD1; cdr3_aa: CASSLRDSENEKLFF
v_call: TRBV5-1; clone_size: .; d_call: TRBD2; cdr3_aa: CASSLASGAPYNEQFF
v_call: TRBV4-1; clone_size: .; d_call: TRBD1; cdr3_aa: CASSQDRGIGQPQHF
v_call: TRBV7-2; clone_size: .; d_call: .; cdr3_aa: CASSLVGGNQPQHF
v_call: TRBV7-8; clone_size: .; d_call: .; cdr3_aa: CASSLDRGRNTIYF
v_call: TRBV10-3; clone_size: .; d_call: .; cdr3_aa: CAISSLATSQETQYF
v_call: TRBV10-1; clone_size: .; d_call: TRBD1; cdr3_aa: CARIPTGRGAEAFF
v_call: TRBV18; clone_size: .; d_call: .; cdr3_aa: CASSPPGINQPQHF
v_call: TRBV6-1; clone_size: .; d_call: TRBD1; cdr3_aa: CASSITRGLNYGYTF
v_call: TRBV2; clone_size: .; d_call: .; cdr3_aa: CARHGQTNSPLHF
v_call: TRBV20-1; clone_size: .; d_call: TRBD2; cdr3_aa: CSAGLVFEQYF
v_call: TRBV6-1; clone_size: .; d_call: .; cdr3_aa: CASSIAILSTGELFF
v_call: TRBV5-1; clone_size: .; d_call: .; cdr3_aa: CASSLEASAKLFF
v_call: TRBV2; clone_size: .; d_call: .; cdr3_aa: CASSVPRTDTQYF
v_call: TRBV7-2; clone_size: .; d_call: TRBD2; cdr3_aa: CASSLMLASSGDYEQYF
v_call: TRBV6-5; clone_size: few; d_call: .; cdr3_aa: CASSRRLEGYSPLHF
v_call: TRBV27; clone_size: few; d_call: TRBD1; cdr3_aa: CASSLVQGAHYGYTF
v_call: TRBV5-1; clone_size: .; d_call: .; cdr3_aa: CASSLTGHGYTF
v_call: TRBV7-6; clone_size: .; d_call: .; cdr3_aa: CASSKDNLGSDTQYF
v_call: TRBV19; clone_size: once; d_call: TRBD1; cdr3_aa: CASRSPAGTELDQPQHF
v_call: TRBV9; clone_size: .; d_call: TRBD1; cdr3_aa: CASSPHGTGGAYEQYF
v_call: TRBV28; clone_size: .; d_call: TRBD1; cdr3_aa: CASSTTGQGRGETQYF
v_call: TRBV19; clone_size: .; d_call: .; cdr3_aa: CASSFREGNQPQHF
v_call: TRBV7-9; clone_size: once; d_call: .; cdr3_aa: CASGGTLSSYEQYF
v_call: TRBV2; clone_size: .; d_call: .; cdr3_aa: CASNGLRGKDGELFF
v_call: TRBV6-1; clone_size: .; d_call: TRBD2; cdr3_aa: CASSELAGVGGTGELFF
v_call: TRBV2; clone_size: .; d_call: TRBD1; cdr3_aa: CARQGVSGTDTQYF